These 5 T cell receptor beta chains originate from one sample sequenced in a study of glioma-infiltrating T cells after dendritic cell vaccination. Indicated time point: after dendritic cell vaccination, including at tumor progression/relapse. The data were produced by immunoSEQ multiplex PCR, yet TCRdb's version contains in-frame clones alone and is incomplete. The sample shows 65,000 to 80,000 clones, around 86% of them seen only once. Sequences were derived from blood, sampled after dendritic cell vaccination. All receptors derive from a human donor with glioblastoma.

CDR3 nucleotides: TGTGCCAGCAGTTCCCGACAGGAAAAACTGTTTTTT. It encodes CASSSRQEKLFF. The rearrangement uses TRBV6-5 and TRBJ1-4; possible D gene TRBD1, 5 bases. CDR3 length: 12 residues. Trimming left V 4 bases short and J 8 bases short, with 8 bases between. Germline V gene sequence: CDR1 MNHEY, CDR2 SVGAGI.

A note on this clone: Other nucleotide sequences from this sample produce the same CDR3. In DNA, the CDR3 is TGTGCCAGCAGCCAAGATCAGGGGGTCGGATCACCCCTCCACTTT. Translation gives CASSQDQGVGSPLHF. The genes are TRBV14 and TRBJ1-6, with TRBD1 matching 7 bases. J was trimmed by 10 bases and V by 0 bases; bases with no gene match: 6. The CDR3 consists of 15 residues. The germline V gene encodes CDR1 SGHDN and CDR2 FVKESK.

This clone was seen a single time. V gene TRBV13 combines with J gene TRBJ2-7; D remains unclear. Trimming removed 6 bases from V and 2 bases from J, with 14 bases in between. The CDR3 runs 14 residues. Germline V gene lookup returns CDR1 PRHDT and CDR2 FYEKMQ (reference sequence). The CDR3 loop is CASRAGGGTYEQYF. The CDR3 DNA is TGTGCCAGCAGAGCCGGCGGTGGAACCTACGAGCAGTACTTC. Using reference TRBV13 and TRBJ2-7 for the parts outside the CDR3, the full variable domain is AAGVIQSPRHLIKEKRETATLKCYPIPRHDTVYWYQQGPGQDPQFLISFYEKMQSDKGSIPDRFSAQQFSDYHSELNMSSLELGDSALYFCASRAGGGTYEQYFGPGTRLTVT.

This sequence joins TRBV18 and TRBJ1-1; 9 nucleotides align to TRBD1. In germline, CDR1 is KGHSH, CDR2 LQKENI. The CDR3 is 15 residues long. Losses at the gene ends were 3 bases for V and 3 bases for J; bases not matched to a gene: 5. CDR3 sequence (DNA): TGTGCCAGCTCACCGCAACAGGGGGCTGACACTGAAGCTTTCTTT. Translation gives CASSPQQGADTEAFF.

This clone came up once. This sequence joins TRBV6-5 and TRBJ1-1; the match to TRBD1 covers 8 bases. The CDR3 runs 15 residues. Germline values: CDR1 MNHEY, CDR2 SVGAGI. With 6 bases clipped from V and 3 bases from J, the junction kept 9 bases outside the gene matches. CDR3 in DNA: TGTGCCAGCAGACGTACGCGGACAGGGTACACTGAAGCTTTCTTT. It translates to CASRRTRTGYTEAFF.